The 5 T cell receptor beta chains given below trace back to one sample, sequenced in a study of cytomegalovirus exposure and HLA in healthy donors (dated by TCRdb to 2016 to 2017). Library preparation used the immunoSEQ multiplex PCR assay. The multiplex PCR relied on a mix of 60 forward primers for TCR Vbeta segments and 13 reverse primers for TCR Jbeta segments. TCRdb carries this immuneACCESS record with in-frame sequences only. Its versions omit some clonotypes, under half of them owing to an unresolved V gene in the studies checked, with the rest unexplained. In this sample the table shows roughly 200,000 clones, 65% to 85% of which occur a single time. The leading ten clones occupy about 1.8% of the sample. What was sequenced was PBMCs. Receptors originate from a man aged 50-59 years in good health and CMV-seronegative.

The V gene is TRBV7-9, the J gene TRBJ1-2, with D possibly TRBD1 on 6 matching bases. Germline V gives CDR1 SEHNR, CDR2 FQNEAQ (reference sequence). This CDR3 has 13 residues. Trimming stripped 5 bases from V and 4 bases from J, with 11 bases between. The CDR3 DNA reads TGTGCCAGCAGCGCACAGGGAATCTATGGCTACACCTTC. This codes for CASSAQGIYGYTF.

The V call is TRBV9, the J call TRBJ2-5; 9 bases map to TRBD2. Germline CDR1 SGDLS, CDR2 YYNGEE. This CDR3 region has 16 residues. Trimming removed 3 bases from V and 2 bases from J; junction bases left unmatched: 8. The CDR3 sequence: CASSATGTSQQETQYF. The CDR3, as DNA: TGTGCCAGCAGCGCGACCGGGACTAGCCAACAAGAGACCCAGTACTTC.

This chain connects TRBV6-5 to TRBJ1-1; D unresolved. The CDR3 contains 14 residues. V shed 6 bases and J shed 1 base, with 12 bases lying between them. Germline CDR1 and CDR2: MNHEY and SVGAGI. CDR3: CASSGRSWNTEAFF. DNA for the CDR3: TGTGCCAGCAGCGGTAGATCATGGAACACTGAAGCTTTCTTT.

The CDR3 coding sequence is TGTGCCAGCAGCTTGACTAGCGGGAGCGAGCAGTACTTC. Its protein product is CASSLTSGSEQYF. V and J are TRBV28 and TRBJ2-7; 12 bases align to TRBD2. In germline, CDR1 is MDHEN, CDR2 SYDVKM. V dropped 6 bases and J dropped 6; count of bases not matched to a gene: 3. There are 13 residues in the CDR3.

The chain joins TRBV10-3 to TRBJ2-5; perhaps TRBD1 as D (5 bases). CDR3 length: 14 amino acids. V was clipped by 0 bases and J by 2 bases, with 7 bases between them. Germline CDR1 ENHRY, CDR2 SYGVKD. The CDR3 region has the DNA TGTGCCATCAGTGAGTCCCAGGGACAAGAGACCCAGTACTTC. Its translation is CAISESQGQETQYF.